The clone carrying this T cell receptor (beta chain) was found a few times. Its antigen remains unknown. TCRdb independently ran MiXCR on the RT-PCR reads; one entry per CDR3 protein. Here the sample spans roughly 460,000 distinct CDR3 sequences, roughly 9.7% being singletons. This record belongs to a study of response to subunit inactivated influenza vaccine. Germline trimming cut 3 bases from V and 3 bases from J; bases unmatched to any gene: 11. CDR3 length equals 16 residues. From germline, CDR1 is SGHNT and CDR2 YYREEE (reference sequence). Findings of the study overall: A suggestion made by the authors is that each seasonal influenza vaccination recruits few new T cells.

The starting material was PBMCs from blood, obtained roughly 46 days after vaccination. The genes are TRBV5-4 and TRBJ2-7; 8 nucleotides agree with TRBD1. This TCR was recovered from a man aged 45-65 years who received an inactivated influenza vaccine. The CDR3 region has the DNA TGTGCCAGCAGCTCCAAGGACAGGGCGCTTTACTACGAGCAGTACTTC. Translation: CASSSKDRALYYEQYF.